This TCR beta chain is from a study of shared clonotypes between healthy human individuals. Replicate PCRs were loaded with approximately 300 ng DNA from unsorted PBMC, about 30,000 T cell genomes. Generated by immunoSEQ multiplex PCR, the TCRdb table keeps only in-frame clones and is missing some. Seen here are approximately 440,000 clones, more than 70% observed once, and the top ten hold more than 10%. Concerning this clone itself: Its antigen is unknown.

V was pared by 5 bases and J by 1 base, with 16 bases between. The CDR3 runs 16 residues. The germline V gene has CDR1 KGHSH and CDR2 LQKENI. The study, taken as a whole, reports: Sampling used blood alone; tissue repertoires probably differ.

Within Nashville, Tennessee resided all donors, each a Caucasian adult. The sample taken for sequencing was PBMCs. The chain is built from TRBV18 and TRBJ2-3; D might be TRBD1 (5 bases). The clonotype comes from a woman aged 40 to 50 in good health. Some clones in this sample may be carry-over from other donors' samples. The chain's CDR3 is CASSASGDSRTDTQYF. DNA for the CDR3: TGTGCCAGCTCAGCTTCCGGAGACAGTCGCACAGATACGCAGTATTTT.